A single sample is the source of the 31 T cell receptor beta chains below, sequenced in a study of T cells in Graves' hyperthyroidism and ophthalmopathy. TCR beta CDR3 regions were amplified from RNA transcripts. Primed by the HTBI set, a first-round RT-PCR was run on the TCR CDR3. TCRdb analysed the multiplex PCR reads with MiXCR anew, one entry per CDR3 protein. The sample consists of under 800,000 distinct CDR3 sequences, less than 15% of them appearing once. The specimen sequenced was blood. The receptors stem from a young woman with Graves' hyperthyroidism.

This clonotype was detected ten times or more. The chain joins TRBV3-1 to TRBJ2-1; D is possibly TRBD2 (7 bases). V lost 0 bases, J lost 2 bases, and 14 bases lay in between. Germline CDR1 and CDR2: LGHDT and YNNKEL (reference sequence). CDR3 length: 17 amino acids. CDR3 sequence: CASSQDRGRETYNEQFF. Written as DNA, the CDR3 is TGTGCCAGCAGCCAAGATCGGGGGCGGGAGACCTACAATGAGCAGTTCTTC.

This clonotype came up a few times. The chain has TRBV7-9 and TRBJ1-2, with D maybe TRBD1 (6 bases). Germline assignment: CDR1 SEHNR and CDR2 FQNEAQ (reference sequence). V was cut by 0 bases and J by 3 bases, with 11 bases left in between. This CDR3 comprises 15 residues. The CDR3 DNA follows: TGTGCCAGCAGCTTAGCTTGGACAGTAGACTATGGCTACACCTTC. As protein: CASSLAWTVDYGYTF.

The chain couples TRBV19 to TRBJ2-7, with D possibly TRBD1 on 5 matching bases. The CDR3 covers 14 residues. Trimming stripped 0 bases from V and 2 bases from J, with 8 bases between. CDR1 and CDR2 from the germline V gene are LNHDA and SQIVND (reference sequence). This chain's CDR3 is CASSIDRAPYEQYF. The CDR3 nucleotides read TGTGCCAGTAGTATAGACAGGGCGCCCTACGAGCAGTACTTC.

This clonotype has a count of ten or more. The chain's CDR3 is CASSFPGGSTEAFF. The CDR3 DNA is TGTGCCAGCAGTTTTCCAGGGGGGAGCACTGAAGCTTTCTTT. V is TRBV12-3 or TRBV12-4 and J is TRBJ1-1; TRBD1 agrees at 7 bases. The CDR3 spans 14 residues. Trimming at V came to 3 bases and at J to 4 bases, leaving 5 bases not matched to a gene.

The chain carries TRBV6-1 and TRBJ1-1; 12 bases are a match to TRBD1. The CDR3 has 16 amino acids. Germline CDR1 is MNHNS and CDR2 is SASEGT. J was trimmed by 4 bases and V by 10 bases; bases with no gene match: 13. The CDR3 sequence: CATRSGTGGLTTEAFF. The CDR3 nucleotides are TGTGCCACCCGGTCCGGGACAGGGGGCTTAACCACTGAAGCTTTCTTT.

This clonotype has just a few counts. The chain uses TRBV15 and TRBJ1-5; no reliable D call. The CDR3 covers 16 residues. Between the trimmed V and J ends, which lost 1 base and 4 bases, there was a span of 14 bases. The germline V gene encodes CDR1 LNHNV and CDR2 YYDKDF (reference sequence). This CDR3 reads CATSRGGTEHNQPQHF. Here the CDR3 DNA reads TGTGCCACCAGCAGAGGCGGAACAGAACATAATCAGCCCCAGCATTTT.

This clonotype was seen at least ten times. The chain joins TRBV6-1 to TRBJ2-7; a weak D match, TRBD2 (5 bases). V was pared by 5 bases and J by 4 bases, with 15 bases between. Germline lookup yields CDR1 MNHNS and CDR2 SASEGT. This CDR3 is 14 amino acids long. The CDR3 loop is CASSYSRTGYEQYF. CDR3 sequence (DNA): TGTGCCAGCAGTTATTCTCGGACTGGGTACGAGCAGTACTTC.

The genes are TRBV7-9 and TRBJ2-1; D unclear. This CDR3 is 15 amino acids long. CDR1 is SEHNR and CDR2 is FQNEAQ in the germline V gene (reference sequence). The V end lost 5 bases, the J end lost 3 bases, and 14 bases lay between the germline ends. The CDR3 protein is CASSEGSHSYNEQFF. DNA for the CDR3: TGTGCCAGCAGCGAAGGAAGCCACAGCTACAATGAGCAGTTCTTC. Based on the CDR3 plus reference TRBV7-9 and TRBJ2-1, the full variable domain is DTGVSQNPRHKITKRGQNVTFRCDPISEHNRLYWYRQTLGQGPEFLTYFQNEAQLEKSRLLSDRFSAERPKGSFSTLEIQRTEQGDSAMYLCASSEGSHSYNEQFFGPGTRLTVL.

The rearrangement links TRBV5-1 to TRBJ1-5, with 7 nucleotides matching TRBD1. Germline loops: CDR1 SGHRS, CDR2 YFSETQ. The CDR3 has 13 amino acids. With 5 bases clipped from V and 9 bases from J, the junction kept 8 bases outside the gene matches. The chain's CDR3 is CASSPEGARPQHF. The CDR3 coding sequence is TGCGCCAGCAGTCCGGAGGGGGCTCGGCCCCAGCATTTT.

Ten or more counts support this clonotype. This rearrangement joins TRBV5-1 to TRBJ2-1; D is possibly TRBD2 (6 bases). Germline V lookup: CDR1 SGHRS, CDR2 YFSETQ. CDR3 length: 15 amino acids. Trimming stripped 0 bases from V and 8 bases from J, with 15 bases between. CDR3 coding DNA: TGCGCCAGCAGCTTGGAGAGACGGGAGTACGATGAGCAGTTCTTC. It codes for CASSLERREYDEQFF.

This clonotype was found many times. CDR3 region: CASRVPGPAGLAGGRSYNEQFF. As DNA, the CDR3 is TGTGCCAGCAGAGTCCCGGGGCCGGCGGGACTAGCGGGAGGCCGCTCCTACAATGAGCAGTTCTTC. This chain joins TRBV2 and TRBJ2-1; TRBD2 agrees at 15 bases. The CDR3 extends over 22 amino acids. CDR1 is SNHLY and CDR2 is FYNNEI in the germline V gene. Germline trimming cut 6 bases from V and 0 bases from J; bases unmatched to any gene: 18.

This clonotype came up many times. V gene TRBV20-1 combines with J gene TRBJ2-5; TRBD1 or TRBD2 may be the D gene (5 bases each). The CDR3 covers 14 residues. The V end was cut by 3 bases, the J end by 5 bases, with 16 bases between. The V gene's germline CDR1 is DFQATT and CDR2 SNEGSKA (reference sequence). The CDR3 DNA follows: TGCAGTGCTAGTAGGGACGGTTTAGAGGAGACCCAGTACTTC. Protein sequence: CSASRDGLEETQYF.

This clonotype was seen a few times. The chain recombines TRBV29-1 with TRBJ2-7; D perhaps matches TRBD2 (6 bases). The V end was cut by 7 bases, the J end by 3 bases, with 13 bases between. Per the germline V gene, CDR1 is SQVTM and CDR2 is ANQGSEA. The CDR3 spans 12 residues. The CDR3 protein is CSGSGDGYEQYF. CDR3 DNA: TGCAGCGGGTCGGGAGACGGCTACGAGCAGTACTTC.

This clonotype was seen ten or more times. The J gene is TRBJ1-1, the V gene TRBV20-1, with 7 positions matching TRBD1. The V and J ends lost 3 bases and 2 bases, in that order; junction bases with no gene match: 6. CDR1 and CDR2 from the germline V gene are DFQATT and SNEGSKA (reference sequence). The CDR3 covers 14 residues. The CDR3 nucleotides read TGCAGTGCTAGGCCGGGGACAGTAAACACTGAAGCTTTCTTT. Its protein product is CSARPGTVNTEAFF.

The CDR3 sequence is CASSDLGDPQYF. The CDR3 nucleotides are TGCGCCAGCAGTGATCTCGGGGATCCCCAGTACTTC. The chain is built from TRBV10-1 and TRBJ2-5, with D perhaps TRBD2 (5 bases). Germline CDR1 and CDR2: WNHNN and SYGVQD (reference sequence). CDR3 length: 12 residues. V dropped 3 bases and J dropped 9 bases, with 11 bases sitting between them.

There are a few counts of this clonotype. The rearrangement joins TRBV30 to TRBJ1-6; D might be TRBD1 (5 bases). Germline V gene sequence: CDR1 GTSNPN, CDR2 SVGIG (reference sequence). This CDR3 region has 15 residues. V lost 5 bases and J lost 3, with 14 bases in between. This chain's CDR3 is CAWGGRSFYNSPLHF. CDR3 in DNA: TGTGCCTGGGGGGGACGGAGCTTCTATAATTCACCCCTCCACTTT.

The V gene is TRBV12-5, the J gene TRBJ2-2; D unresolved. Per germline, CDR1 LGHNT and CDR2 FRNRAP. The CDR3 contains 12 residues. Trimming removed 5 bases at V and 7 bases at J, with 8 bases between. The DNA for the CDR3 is TGTGCTAGTGGTGGGAACTTCGGGGAGCTGTTTTTT. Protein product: CASGGNFGELFF.

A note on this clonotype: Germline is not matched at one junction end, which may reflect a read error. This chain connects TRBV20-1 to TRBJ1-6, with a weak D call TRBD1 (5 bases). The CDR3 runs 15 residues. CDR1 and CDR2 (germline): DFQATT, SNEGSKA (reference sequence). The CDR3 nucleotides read TGCAGCGCTAGTCCCCCGGGGGACTATAATTCACCCCTCCACTTT. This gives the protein CSASPPGDYNSPLHF.

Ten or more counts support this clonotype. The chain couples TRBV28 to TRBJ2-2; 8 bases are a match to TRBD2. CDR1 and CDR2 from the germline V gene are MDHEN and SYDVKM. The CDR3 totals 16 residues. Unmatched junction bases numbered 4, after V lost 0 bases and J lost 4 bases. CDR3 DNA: TGTGCCAGCAGTTTATGGACGGGAGGGACCACCGGGGAGCTGTTTTTT. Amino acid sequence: CASSLWTGGTTGELFF.

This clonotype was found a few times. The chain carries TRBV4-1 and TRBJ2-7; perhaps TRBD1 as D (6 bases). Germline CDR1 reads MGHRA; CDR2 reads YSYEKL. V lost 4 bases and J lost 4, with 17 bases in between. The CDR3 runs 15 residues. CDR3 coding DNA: TGCGCCAGCAGCCGGACCGTTGGGGGCGTATACGAGCAGTACTTC. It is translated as CASSRTVGGVYEQYF.

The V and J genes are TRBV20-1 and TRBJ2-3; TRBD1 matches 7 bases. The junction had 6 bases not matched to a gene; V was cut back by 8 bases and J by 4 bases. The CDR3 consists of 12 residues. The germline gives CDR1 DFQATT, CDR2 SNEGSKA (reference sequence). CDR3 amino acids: CSTQTGPDTQYF. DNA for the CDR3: TGCAGTACGCAGACAGGGCCAGATACGCAGTATTTT.

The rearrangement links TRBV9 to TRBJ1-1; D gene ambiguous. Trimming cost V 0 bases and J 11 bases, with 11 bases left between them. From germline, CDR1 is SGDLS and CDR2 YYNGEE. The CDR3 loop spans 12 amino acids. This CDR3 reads CASSVDGVAAFF. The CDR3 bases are TGTGCCAGCAGCGTAGATGGGGTTGCGGCTTTCTTT.

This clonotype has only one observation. DNA for the CDR3: TGCGCCAGCAGCCAGGTTGCAACTAATGAAAAACTGTTTTTT. Its protein is CASSQVATNEKLFF. The chain links TRBV4-1 to TRBJ1-4, with D unclear. The CDR3 spans 14 residues. The V gene's germline CDR1 is MGHRA and CDR2 YSYEKL. Trimming removed 3 bases from V and 0 bases from J, with 5 bases in between.

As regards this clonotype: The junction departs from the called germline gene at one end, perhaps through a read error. CDR3 in amino acids: CSGHVPGQVNSGANILTF. The CDR3 nucleotides read TGCAGCGGGCACGTTCCGGGACAGGTCAACTCTGGGGCCAACATCCTGACTTTC. The gene calls are TRBV29-1 and TRBJ2-6, with 8 bases lining up with TRBD1. The CDR3 contains 18 residues. Germline values: CDR1 SQVTM, CDR2 ANQGSEA.

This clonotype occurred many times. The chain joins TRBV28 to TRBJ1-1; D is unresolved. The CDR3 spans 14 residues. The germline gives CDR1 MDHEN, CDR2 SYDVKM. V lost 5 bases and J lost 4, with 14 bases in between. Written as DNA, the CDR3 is TGTGCCAGCAGTACCCACACCGGTGGCACTGAAGCTTTCTTT. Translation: CASSTHTGGTEAFF.

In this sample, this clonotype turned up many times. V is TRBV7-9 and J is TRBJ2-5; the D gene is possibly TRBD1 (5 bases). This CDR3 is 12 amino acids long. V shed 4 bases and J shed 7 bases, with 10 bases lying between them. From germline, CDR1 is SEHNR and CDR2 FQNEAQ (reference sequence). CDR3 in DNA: TGTGCCAGCAGCTCTGGGGCAGGGACCCAGTACTTC. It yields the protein CASSSGAGTQYF.

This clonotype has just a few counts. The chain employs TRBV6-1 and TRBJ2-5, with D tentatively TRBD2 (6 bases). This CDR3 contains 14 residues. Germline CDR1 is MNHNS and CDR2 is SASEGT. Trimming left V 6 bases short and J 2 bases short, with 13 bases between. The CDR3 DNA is TGTGCCAGCAGCGACGGGACTTTACAAGAGACCCAGTACTTC. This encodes CASSDGTLQETQYF.

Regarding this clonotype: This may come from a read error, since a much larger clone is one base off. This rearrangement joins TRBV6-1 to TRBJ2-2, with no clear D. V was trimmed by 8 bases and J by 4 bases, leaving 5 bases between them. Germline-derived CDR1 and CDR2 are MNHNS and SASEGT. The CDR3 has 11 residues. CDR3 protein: CASALTGELFF. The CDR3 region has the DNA TGTGCCAGCGCCCTCACCGGGGAGCTGTTTTTT.

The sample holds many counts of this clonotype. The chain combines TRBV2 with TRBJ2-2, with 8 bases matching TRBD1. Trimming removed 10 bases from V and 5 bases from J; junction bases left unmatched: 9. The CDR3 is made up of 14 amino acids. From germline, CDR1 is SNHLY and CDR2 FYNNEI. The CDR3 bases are TGTGCCATCGCCGGGACAGGAAGAACCGGGGAGCTGTTTTTT. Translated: CAIAGTGRTGELFF.

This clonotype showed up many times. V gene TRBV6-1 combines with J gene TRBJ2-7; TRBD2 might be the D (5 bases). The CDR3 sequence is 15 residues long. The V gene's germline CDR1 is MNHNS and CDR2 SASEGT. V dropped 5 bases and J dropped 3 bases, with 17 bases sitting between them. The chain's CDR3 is CASSYRGLESYEQYF. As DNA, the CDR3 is TGTGCCAGCAGTTATAGAGGACTCGAAAGCTACGAGCAGTACTTC.

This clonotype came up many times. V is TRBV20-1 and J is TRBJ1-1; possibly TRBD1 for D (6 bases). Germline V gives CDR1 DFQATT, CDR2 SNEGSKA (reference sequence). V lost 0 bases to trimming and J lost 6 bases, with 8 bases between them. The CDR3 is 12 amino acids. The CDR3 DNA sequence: TGCAGTGCTAGAGATCGGACAGCTGAAGCTTTCTTT. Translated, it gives CSARDRTAEAFF.